The present T cell receptor (beta chain) was sequenced within a study of a mutant IDH1 vaccine in newly diagnosed glioma. The wider study: Previous care, which was radiotherapy, temozolomide, or both, most often involved both.

TCRdb keeps only in-frame clones here, not all; method: immunoSEQ multiplex PCR. Of about 65,000 clones in the sample, approximately 84% were seen once. Time point specified: week 23, last vaccination. The vaccine gave 300 ug of a 20-mer mutant IDH1 peptide subcutaneously per dose. Unmatched junction bases numbered 7, after V lost 5 bases and J lost 3 bases. This CDR3 is 15 amino acids long. Germline CDR1 MNHEY, CDR2 SVGAGI. This clone was seen just once. The antigen is undetermined. The source was PBMCs, collected from a glioma patient whose treatment included an IDH1 peptide vaccine. The J gene is TRBJ2-7, the V gene TRBV6-5; 10 bases match TRBD1. The TCR originated in a man aged 25 to 45 with glioma. CDR3 loop: CASSLDRDRGYEQYF. The CDR3 DNA reads TGTGCCAGCAGTCTTGACCGGGACAGGGGCTACGAGCAGTACTTC.